The clone carrying this T cell receptor (beta chain) was counted a few times. Antigen: not known. Profiled with immunoSEQ multiplex PCR; TCRdb holds only in-frame clones, not every one. The sample lists around 67,000 clones; about nine tenths were seen once. The V gene lost 3 bases and the J gene lost 4 bases, with 9 bases spanning the gap. The germline V gene encodes CDR1 SGHTA and CDR2 FQGTGA. The CDR3 length is 13 residues. The data derive from a study of T cells in localized non-small cell lung cancer. Study outcomes and limitations: Uninvolved adjacent lung had higher T cell clonality than tumor and all other tissues. Greater blood T cell density accompanied longer overall survival.

The TCR originated in a woman aged 40-70 years with stage I lung adenocarcinoma. The V call is TRBV7-3, the J call TRBJ1-2; D gene ambiguous. Material: peripheral blood, obtained before any cancer treatment. The CDR3 bases are TGTGCCAGCAGCTTTGGAGCAGCCTATGGCTACACCTTC. Residues: CASSFGAAYGYTF.